Presented here are 28 T cell receptor beta chains from one specimen sequenced in a study of vaccination and CD4 T cells after COVID-19. The treatment is: approximately nine-day PBMC culture with coronavirus spike peptide pools or control peptides (ViraFEST assay). No antigens are known for them. The Oncomine TCR Beta short-read assay sequenced DNA from cultured CD4+ T cells. A single record per CDR3 protein comes from TCRdb applying MiXCR to the PCR reads. The profile covers 15,000 to 19,000 distinct CDR3 sequences, with over 50% appearing a single time and more than 10% taken by the ten largest. Sample: CD4+ T cells from blood, cultured in vitro. These receptors were taken from a human donor who had recovered from COVID-19.

This chain joins TRBV6-1 and TRBJ1-5; 11 bases match TRBD1. This CDR3 has 17 amino acids. CDR1 is MNHNS and CDR2 is SASEGT in the germline V gene. The V and J ends lost 4 bases and 0 bases, in that order; junction bases with no gene match: 5. The CDR3 loop is CASSGTGGRYSNQPQHF. The CDR3 region has the DNA TGTGCCAGCAGTGGGACAGGGGGCCGGTATAGCAATCAGCCCCAGCATTTT.

CDR3 region: CASSSTANTGELFF. DNA of the CDR3: TGTGCCAGCAGCTCAACAGCGAACACCGGGGAGCTGTTTTTT. The chain recombines TRBV7-2 with TRBJ2-2; no reliable D call. Germline values: CDR1 SGHTA, CDR2 FQGNSA. The germline V and J ends were trimmed by 4 bases and 0 bases, with 6 bases remaining between them. This CDR3 region has 14 residues.

This chain uses TRBV19 with TRBJ1-1; TRBD1 matches at 7 bases. Per the germline V gene, CDR1 is LNHDA and CDR2 is SQIVND (reference sequence). CDR3 size: 15 residues. V gave up 5 bases and J gave up 5 bases; unmatched junction bases: 11. The CDR3 nucleotides read TGTGCCAGTAGTCTCATGACAGGGAGGAGGACTGAAGCTTTCTTT. It translates to CASSLMTGRRTEAFF.

The rearrangement uses TRBV20-1 and TRBJ1-2; possibly TRBD1 for D (5 bases). V dropped 0 bases and J dropped 8 bases, with 19 bases sitting between them. The CDR3 consists of 15 residues. Per germline, CDR1 DFQATT and CDR2 SNEGSKA (reference sequence). The CDR3 reads CSARDKTGQGAGYTF. In nucleotides, the CDR3 is TGCAGTGCTAGAGATAAAACGGGCCAGGGCGCGGGCTACACCTTC.

This clonotype came up a few times. In nucleotides, the CDR3 is TGTGCCAGCAGTTGGACCCGTGTGAGACGGTCTGAAGCTTTCTTT. Translation: CASSWTRVRRSEAFF. The chain employs TRBV6-2 or TRBV6-3 and TRBJ1-1; D is ambiguous. CDR1 and CDR2 (germline): MNHEY, SVGEGT. The V gene lost 4 bases and the J gene lost 6 bases, with 18 bases spanning the gap. The CDR3 spans 15 residues.

The V call is TRBV7-9, the J call TRBJ2-2; D unclear. CDR1 is SEHNR and CDR2 is FQNEAQ in the germline V gene (reference sequence). V was pared by 5 bases and J by 2 bases, with 3 bases between. The CDR3 is 12 residues long. Written as DNA, the CDR3 is TGTGCCAGCAGCCTTAACACCGGGGAGCTGTTTTTT. It yields the protein CASSLNTGELFF.

This rearrangement joins TRBV7-9 to TRBJ1-2, with a weak D call TRBD1 (6 bases). The CDR3 runs to 16 residues. Between the trimmed V and J ends, which lost 5 bases and 5 bases, there was a span of 21 bases. In germline, CDR1 is SEHNR, CDR2 FQNEAQ (reference sequence). The CDR3 region is CASSTQRGRGGYGYTF. The CDR3 DNA reads TGTGCCAGCAGCACCCAGCGAGGCAGGGGAGGGTATGGCTACACCTTC.

This chain joins TRBV7-3 and TRBJ1-1; no firm D call. Germline V gene lookup returns CDR1 SGHTA and CDR2 FQGTGA. CDR3 length: 12 residues. Trimming removed 5 bases at V and 11 bases at J, with 15 bases between. The CDR3 nucleotides read TGTGCCAGCAGCCAAGAGGCAGGTTCGGCTTTCTTT. Encoded protein: CASSQEAGSAFF.

The table lists this clonotype with a few counts. The V gene is TRBV2, the J gene TRBJ2-1, with TRBD2 identical over 12 bases. The CDR3 loop spans 17 amino acids. V was pared by 5 bases and J by 6 bases, with 11 bases of the junction left unmatched. Germline lookup yields CDR1 SNHLY and CDR2 FYNNEI. CDR3 amino acids: CASSSSPGLAGGNEQFF. The CDR3 coding sequence is TGTGCCAGCAGTTCTTCTCCGGGACTAGCGGGCGGCAATGAGCAGTTCTTC.

V usage is TRBV3-1 and J usage is TRBJ2-2; tentatively, D is TRBD2 (6 bases). The CDR3 loop spans 12 amino acids. Trimming removed 4 bases at V and 6 bases at J, with 6 bases between. The germline V gene encodes CDR1 LGHDT and CDR2 YNNKEL (reference sequence). CDR3 residues: CASSRGAGELFF. The CDR3 nucleotides read TGTGCCAGCAGCCGGGGGGCCGGGGAGCTGTTTTTT.

V and J are TRBV7-9 and TRBJ2-1; possible D gene TRBD2, 6 bases. V lost 5 bases to trimming and J lost 4 bases, with 18 bases between them. The germline V gene has CDR1 SEHNR and CDR2 FQNEAQ (reference sequence). The CDR3 totals 16 residues. In nucleotides, the CDR3 is TGTGCCAGCAGCCTTGGGGCTTATCGGGGGTACAATGAGCAGTTCTTC. Its protein is CASSLGAYRGYNEQFF.

This chain uses TRBV20-1 with TRBJ2-4; a possible D gene is TRBD1 (6 bases). Per germline, CDR1 DFQATT and CDR2 SNEGSKA (reference sequence). V lost 4 bases to trimming and J lost 0 bases, with 13 bases between them. The CDR3 length is 15 residues. The CDR3 coding sequence is TGCAGTGCTACTTCCACAGGGTTAGCCAAAAACATTCAGTACTTC. It is translated as CSATSTGLAKNIQYF.

The J gene is TRBJ1-1, the V gene TRBV5-1; 11 positions agree with TRBD1. J was trimmed by 7 bases and V by 6 bases; bases with no gene match: 11. From germline, CDR1 is SGHRS and CDR2 YFSETQ. The CDR3 extends over 15 amino acids. In nucleotides, the CDR3 is TGCGCCAGCACCAGACTGGGACAGGGGGGTTTTGAAGCTTTCTTT. As protein: CASTRLGQGGFEAFF.

This clonotype was picked up a small number of times. Here the CDR3 DNA reads TGTGCCAGCAGCTTGGGGTACGGGAGGGGCAGAGATACGCAGTATTTT. This encodes CASSLGYGRGRDTQYF. The chain joins TRBV5-8 to TRBJ2-3; 8 bases are shared with TRBD2. Germline assignment: CDR1 SGHTS and CDR2 YDEGEE. The CDR3 has 16 amino acids. V lost 0 bases and J lost 5; bases outside the gene matches: 8.

This rearrangement joins TRBV2 to TRBJ2-3; D is unclear. V lost 6 bases, J lost 5 bases, and 9 bases lay in between. Germline CDR1 reads SNHLY; CDR2 reads FYNNEI. The CDR3 has 12 amino acids. The DNA of the CDR3 is TGTGCCAGCAGCCGGTGGGAAGATACGCAGTATTTT. Its protein product is CASSRWEDTQYF.

The V and J genes are TRBV20-1 and TRBJ2-1; tentatively, D is TRBD1 (6 bases). The CDR3 is 15 amino acids. Germline lookup yields CDR1 DFQATT and CDR2 SNEGSKA (reference sequence). V dropped 4 bases and J dropped 1 base, with 14 bases sitting between them. The CDR3 region has the DNA TGCAGTGCTACCCGCGGCAGGGGATCCTACAATGAGCAGTTCTTC. It is translated as CSATRGRGSYNEQFF.

The chain recombines TRBV6-2 or TRBV6-3 with TRBJ1-1; a possible D gene is TRBD1 (5 bases). V was shortened by 4 bases and J by 4 bases, with 13 bases between the two germline ends. This CDR3 spans 14 amino acids. In germline, CDR1 is MNHEY, CDR2 SVGEGT. As DNA, the CDR3 is TGTGCCAGCAGTTCCGAATTTGACAGCACTGAAGCTTTCTTT. Its protein is CASSSEFDSTEAFF.

The chain recombines TRBV7-2 with TRBJ2-1; the match to TRBD2 covers 7 bases. V gave up 4 bases and J gave up 5 bases; unmatched junction bases: 8. The germline gives CDR1 SGHTA, CDR2 FQGNSA. The CDR3 loop spans 15 amino acids. The CDR3, as DNA: TGTGCCAGCAGCTCCCTCCCTAGCGGCAACAATGAGCAGTTCTTC. Protein: CASSSLPSGNNEQFF. The full variable domain, completed using reference TRBV7-2 and TRBJ2-1, is GAGVSQSPSNKVTEKGKDVELRCDPISGHTALYWYRQSLGQGLEFLIYFQGNSAPDKSGLPSDRFSAERTGGSVSTLTIQRTQQEDSAVYLCASSSLPSGNNEQFFGPGTRLTVL.

The chain combines TRBV24-1 with TRBJ1-3; D remains unclear. CDR3 length: 13 residues. V was cut by 12 bases and J by 0 bases, with 11 bases left in between. Per the germline V gene, CDR1 is KGHDR and CDR2 is SFDVKD. DNA for the CDR3: TGTGCCCCCCGGCCCTACTCTGGAAACACCATATATTTT. It yields the protein CAPRPYSGNTIYF.

The rearrangement joins TRBV15 to TRBJ2-1; tentatively, D is TRBD1 or TRBD2 (5 bases each). Deletions cut 0 bases from V and 7 bases from J, with 10 bases between. The germline gives CDR1 LNHNV, CDR2 YYDKDF (reference sequence). The CDR3 extends over 14 amino acids. The CDR3 here is CATSRDHGANEQFF. CDR3 DNA sequence: TGTGCCACCAGCAGAGATCACGGGGCGAATGAGCAGTTCTTC.

This clonotype was seen a handful of times. The chain combines TRBV12-3 or TRBV12-4 with TRBJ1-6, with TRBD1 identical over 7 bases. The V segment lost 4 bases and the J segment 6 bases; nucleotides outside the gene matches: 15. The CDR3 sequence is 18 residues long. The CDR3 spells CASSWVGVQGYSNSPLHF. As DNA, the CDR3 is TGTGCCAGCAGTTGGGTAGGCGTACAGGGGTACTCTAATTCACCCCTCCACTTT.

This clonotype has more than one count but fewer than ten. The J gene is TRBJ1-2, the V gene TRBV30; D gene ambiguous. Germline values: CDR1 GTSNPN, CDR2 SVGIG (reference sequence). V dropped 1 base and J dropped 0 bases, with 12 bases sitting between them. This CDR3 spans 15 amino acids. The CDR3 nucleotides are TGTGCCTGGAGTGAGGGTCCTTGGGCTAACTATGGCTACACCTTC. Amino acid sequence: CAWSEGPWANYGYTF.

The gene calls are TRBV15 and TRBJ1-6; no firm D call. The CDR3 loop spans 13 amino acids. CDR1 LNHNV and CDR2 YYDKDF come from the germline V gene (reference sequence). V dropped 4 bases and J dropped 9 bases, with 10 bases sitting between them. This CDR3 reads CATSTEGGSPLHF. The CDR3 DNA reads as TGTGCCACCAGCACCGAGGGAGGTTCACCCCTCCACTTT.

J is TRBJ1-3 and V is TRBV20-1; D perhaps matches TRBD1 (5 bases). Germline CDR1 reads DFQATT; CDR2 reads SNEGSKA (reference sequence). Between the trimmed V and J ends, which lost 5 bases and 0 bases, there was a span of 20 bases. The CDR3 spans 17 residues. CDR3 loop: CSAPLPGRLFSGNTIYF. DNA of the CDR3: TGCAGTGCTCCCTTACCGGGACGGCTATTCTCTGGAAACACCATATATTTT.

The CDR3 sequence: CASSRGGGNQPQHF. The CDR3 region has the DNA TGTGCCAGCAGTAGGGGAGGGGGCAATCAGCCCCAGCATTTT. This rearrangement joins TRBV12-3 or TRBV12-4 to TRBJ1-5; maybe TRBD1 (5 bases). V dropped 5 bases and J dropped 2 bases, with 10 bases sitting between them. The CDR3 spans 14 residues.

This chain joins TRBV30 and TRBJ1-3; TRBD1 is a possible D gene (6 bases). Between the trimmed V and J ends, which lost 2 bases and 0 bases, there was a span of 14 bases. This CDR3 has 16 amino acids. Germline loops: CDR1 GTSNPN, CDR2 SVGIG (reference sequence). CDR3 nucleotides: TGTGCCTGGAGTCTAGGGGGATTCAGCTCTGGAAACACCATATATTTT. It is translated as CAWSLGGFSSGNTIYF.

The chain links TRBV19 to TRBJ2-3; D tentatively reads TRBD1 or TRBD2 (6 bases each). The CDR3 totals 13 residues. The germline gives CDR1 LNHDA, CDR2 SQIVND (reference sequence). Trimming took 5 bases from V and 5 from J, leaving 11 bases between them. The CDR3 is CASSWGARDTQYF. The CDR3 DNA sequence: TGTGCCAGTAGTTGGGGGGCCCGAGATACGCAGTATTTT.

There are a few counts of this clonotype. The chain recombines TRBV5-4 with TRBJ2-7; no reliable D call. Germline CDR1 and CDR2: SGHNT and YYREEE (reference sequence). The CDR3 length is 12 residues. V dropped 1 base and J dropped 2 bases, with 4 bases sitting between them. The CDR3 here is CASSLNTYEQYF. The CDR3 bases are TGTGCCAGCAGCTTGAATACCTACGAGCAGTACTTC.